The 7 T cell receptor beta chains given below trace back to one sample, sequenced in a study of post-analysis software for immune sequencing data. Study-wide points: Patients used about five TRBV segments, including TRBV5-6, TRBV5-1 and TRBV20-1, more often than controls.

cDNA libraries for TCR beta contained unique molecular identifiers. MiXCR, run by TCRdb on the PCR reads, gives a single entry per CDR3 protein. The sample lists 650,000 to 850,000 distinct CDR3 sequences, around 42% occurring once. These TCRs' antigens remain unknown. Sequences were obtained from blood. The receptor source for this set is a girl between 5 and 17 years old with multiple sclerosis.

The V call is TRBV20-1, the J call TRBJ1-2; TRBD1 might be the D (6 bases). The V end lost 4 bases, the J end lost 8 bases, and 23 bases lay between the germline ends. The germline gives CDR1 DFQATT, CDR2 SNEGSKA (reference sequence). The CDR3 runs to 15 residues. The CDR3 loop is CSATLWGQPKGGYTF. CDR3 coding DNA: TGCAGTGCTACCCTGTGGGGGCAGCCGAAAGGGGGCTACACCTTC.

This chain joins TRBV9 and TRBJ2-1; 8 bases agree with TRBD2. This CDR3 is built from 15 residues. Looked up from germline, CDR1 is SGDLS and CDR2 is YYNGEE. The trim removed 2 bases at V and 7 bases at J, leaving 8 bases unmatched. The CDR3 DNA reads TGTGCCAGCAGCGTGCGGGAGGAGGCGAGGAATGAGCAGTTCTTC. It is translated as CASSVREEARNEQFF.

CDR3 DNA: TGCAGTGCTTCTTCTCTGACAGGGACCTACGAGCAGTACTTC. This translates into CSASSLTGTYEQYF. The rearrangement uses TRBV20-1 and TRBJ2-7, with 7 bases lining up with TRBD1. The germline CDR1 and CDR2 sequences are DFQATT and SNEGSKA (reference sequence). The CDR3 covers 14 residues. Germline trimming cut 5 bases from V and 2 bases from J; bases unmatched to any gene: 9.

This clonotype was counted a few times. The V call is TRBV20-1, the J call TRBJ2-5, with a tentative D call TRBD2 (5 bases). The better agreement between TRBJ2-7 and the DNA end casts doubt on the J call. The CDR3 has 13 amino acids. CDR1 and CDR2 from the germline V gene are DFQATT and SNEGSKA (reference sequence). The CDR3 nucleotides read TGCAGTGCTAGTCGGGGAGCTATAGACGAGCAGTACTTC. This encodes CSASRGAIDEQYF.

In its sample, this clonotype was seen a few times. J is TRBJ2-6 and V is TRBV24-1; D gene uncertain. There are 15 residues in the CDR3. The germline V gene has CDR1 KGHDR and CDR2 SFDVKD. Trimming took off 4 bases at V and 1 base at J, with 7 bases between the two ends. The CDR3 region has the DNA TGTGCCACCAGTGACCTCAGGTCTGGGGCCAACGTCCTGACTTTC. This encodes CATSDLRSGANVLTF.

This chain joins TRBV25-1 and TRBJ1-6; D might be TRBD1 (6 bases). Trimming pared 1 base from V and 7 bases from J, leaving 11 bases between. Germline CDR1 reads MGHDK; CDR2 reads SYGVNS. The CDR3 is made up of 15 amino acids. The DNA for the CDR3 is TGTGCCAGCAGTGAATTTAAGGGGGGGAATTCACCCCTCCACTTT. Its translation: CASSEFKGGNSPLHF.

This rearrangement joins TRBV5-1 to TRBJ2-5; 7 bases match TRBD1. Germline V CDR1 and CDR2: SGHRS, YFSETQ. This CDR3 spans 17 amino acids. V dropped 1 base and J dropped 3; count of bases not matched to a gene: 12. The CDR3 bases are TGCGCCAGCAGCTTGCCCCCCGACAGGGTAGTGAAAGAGACCCAGTACTTC. Translation: CASSLPPDRVVKETQYF.